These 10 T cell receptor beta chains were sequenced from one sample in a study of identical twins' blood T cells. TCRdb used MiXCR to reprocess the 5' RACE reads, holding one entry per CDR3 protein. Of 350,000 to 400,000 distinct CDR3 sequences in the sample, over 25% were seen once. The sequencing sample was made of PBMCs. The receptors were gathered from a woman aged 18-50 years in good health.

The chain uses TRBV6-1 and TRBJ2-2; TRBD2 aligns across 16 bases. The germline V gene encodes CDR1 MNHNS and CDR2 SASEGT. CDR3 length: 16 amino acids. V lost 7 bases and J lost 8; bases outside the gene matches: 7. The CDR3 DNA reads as TGTGCCAGCAATCCCGGGACTAGCGGGAGGGTTGGGGAGCTGTTTTTT. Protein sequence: CASNPGTSGRVGELFF.

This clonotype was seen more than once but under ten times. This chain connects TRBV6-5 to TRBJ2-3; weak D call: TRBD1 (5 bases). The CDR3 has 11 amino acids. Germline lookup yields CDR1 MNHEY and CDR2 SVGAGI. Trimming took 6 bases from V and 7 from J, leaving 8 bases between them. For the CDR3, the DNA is TGTGCCAGCAGGCAGGGAAATACGCAGTATTTT. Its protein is CASRQGNTQYF.

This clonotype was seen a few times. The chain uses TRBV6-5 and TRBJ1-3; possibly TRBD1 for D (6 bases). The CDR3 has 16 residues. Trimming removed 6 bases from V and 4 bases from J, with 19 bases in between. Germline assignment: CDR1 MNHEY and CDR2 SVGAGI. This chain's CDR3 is CASSRTGTRGGNTIYF. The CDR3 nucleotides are TGTGCCAGCAGCCGTACTGGGACACGGGGAGGAAACACCATATATTTT.

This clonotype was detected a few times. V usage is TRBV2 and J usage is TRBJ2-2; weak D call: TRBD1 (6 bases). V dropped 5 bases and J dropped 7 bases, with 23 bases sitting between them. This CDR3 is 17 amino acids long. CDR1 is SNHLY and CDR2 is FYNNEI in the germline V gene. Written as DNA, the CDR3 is TGTGCCAGCAGTAGTTACCCCTTGACAGAGGGGGTCGGGGAGCTGTTTTTT. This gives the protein CASSSYPLTEGVGELFF.

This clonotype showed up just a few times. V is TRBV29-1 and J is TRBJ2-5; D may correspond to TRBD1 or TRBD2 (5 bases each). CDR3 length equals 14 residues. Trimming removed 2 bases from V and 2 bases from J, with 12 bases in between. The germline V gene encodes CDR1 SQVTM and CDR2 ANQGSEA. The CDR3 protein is CSVELIGTQETQYF. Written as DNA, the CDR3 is TGCAGCGTTGAATTAATCGGGACGCAAGAGACCCAGTACTTC. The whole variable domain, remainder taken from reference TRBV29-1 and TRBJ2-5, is SAVISQKPSRDICQRGTSLTIQCQVDSQVTMMFWYRQQPGQSLTLIATANQGSEATYESGFVIDKFPISRPNLTFSTLTVSNMSPEDSSIYLCSVELIGTQETQYFGPGTRLLVL.

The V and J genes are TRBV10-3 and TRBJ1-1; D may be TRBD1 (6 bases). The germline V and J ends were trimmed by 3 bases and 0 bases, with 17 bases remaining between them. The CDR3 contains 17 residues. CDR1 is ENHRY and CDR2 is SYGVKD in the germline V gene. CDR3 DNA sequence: TGTGCCATCAGTGATGCGGAGGGGGGATATATGAACACTGAAGCTTTCTTT. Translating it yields CAISDAEGGYMNTEAFF.

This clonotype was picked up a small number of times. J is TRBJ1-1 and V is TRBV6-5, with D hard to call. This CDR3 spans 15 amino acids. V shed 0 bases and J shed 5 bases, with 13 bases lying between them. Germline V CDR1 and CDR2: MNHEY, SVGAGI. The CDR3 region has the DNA TGTGCCAGCAGTTACTCCCTGTGGGGAGATACTGAAGCTTTCTTT. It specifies CASSYSLWGDTEAFF.

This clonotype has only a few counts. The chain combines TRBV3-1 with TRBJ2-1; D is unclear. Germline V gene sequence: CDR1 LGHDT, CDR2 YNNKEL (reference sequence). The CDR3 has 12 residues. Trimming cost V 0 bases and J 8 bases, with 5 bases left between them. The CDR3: CASSQERDEQFF. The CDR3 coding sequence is TGTGCCAGCAGCCAAGAACGGGATGAGCAGTTCTTC.

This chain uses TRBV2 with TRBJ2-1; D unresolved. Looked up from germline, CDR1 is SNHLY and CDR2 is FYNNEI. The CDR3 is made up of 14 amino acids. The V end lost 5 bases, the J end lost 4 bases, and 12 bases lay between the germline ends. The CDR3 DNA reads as TGTGCCAGCAGTAGGGAAGGCACGTACAATGAGCAGTTCTTC. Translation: CASSREGTYNEQFF.

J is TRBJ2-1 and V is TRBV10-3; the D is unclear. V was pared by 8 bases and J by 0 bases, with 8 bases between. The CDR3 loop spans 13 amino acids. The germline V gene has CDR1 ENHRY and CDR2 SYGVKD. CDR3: CAIQNSSYNEQFF. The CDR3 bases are TGTGCCATCCAGAACAGCTCCTACAATGAGCAGTTCTTC.